The rows below give T cell receptor beta chains drawn from one sample of a study of T-cell reconstitution after alpha-beta-depleted transplantation in children. TCRdb reprocessed the PCR reads with MiXCR, giving one entry per CDR3 protein. The profile shows around 370,000 distinct CDR3 sequences, 10% of them singletons. Source: PBMCs from the stem cell graft donor, taken from the stem cell graft. These receptors originate from a human donor who donated a stem cell graft to a child with acute lymphoblastic leukemia. CDR3s include the opening cysteine and the closing phenylalanine or tryptophan. A D gene is named only where the DNA matches it firmly. Some rows mark clone size as missing; the rest say once, few, many or name a class of expanded clone.

TRBJ2-7 NA NA TRBV27 CASSYQGSYELYF TGTGCCAGCAGTTATCAGGGGTCCTACGAGCTGTACTTC
TRBJ1-1 NA NA TRBV5-5 CASSFSGRAAPMNTEAFF TGTGCCAGCAGCTTTTCAGGGAGGGCCGCGCCGATGAACACTGAAGCTTTCTTT
TRBJ1-5 NA TRBD1 TRBV15 CATSRGTGPNQPQHF TGTGCCACCAGCAGGGGGACAGGACCCAATCAGCCCCAGCATTTT
TRBJ1-5 few NA TRBV3-1 CASSQDRGRSQPQHF TGTGCCAGCAGCCAAGATCGAGGGCGGAGTCAGCCCCAGCATTTT
TRBJ1-5 NA TRBD1 TRBV28 CASSFSQGIGVEPQHF TGTGCCAGCAGTTTCTCACAGGGGATCGGAGTTGAGCCCCAGCATTTT
TRBJ2-6 few NA TRBV6-5 CASSYSKRSSGANVLTF TGTGCCAGCAGTTACTCGAAACGGAGCTCTGGGGCCAACGTCCTGACTTTC
TRBJ2-1 NA TRBD2 TRBV4-3 CASSQDRAPSGRPYNEQFF TGCGCCAGCAGCCAAGATCGAGCTCCTAGCGGGAGACCCTACAATGAGCAGTTCTTC
TRBJ2-6 NA NA TRBV9 CASSVDPVRGSGANVLTF TGTGCCAGCAGCGTAGACCCAGTGCGAGGCTCTGGGGCCAACGTCCTGACTTTC
TRBJ1-1 NA NA TRBV20-1 CSARDGVGAWLDTEAFF TGCAGTGCTAGAGATGGGGTCGGGGCATGGTTAGACACTGAAGCTTTCTTT
TRBJ2-1 few TRBD2 TRBV11-1 CASSSRRTSGTSYNEQFF TGTGCCAGCAGCTCAAGGAGGACTAGCGGGACCTCCTACAATGAGCAGTTCTTC
TRBJ2-1 many TRBD1 TRBV12-3/TRBV12-4 CASRDRGGYNEQFF TGTGCCAGCAGAGACAGGGGAGGTTACAATGAGCAGTTCTTC
TRBJ2-1 few NA TRBV7-9 CASSFMEAGSLSGFF TGTGCCAGCAGCTTTATGGAGGCAGGCTCCCTTAGTGGGTTCTTC
TRBJ1-1 few NA TRBV29-1 CSVGQKGTEAFF TGCAGCGTGGGACAAAAGGGGACTGAAGCTTTCTTT
TRBJ2-5 once TRBD1 TRBV7-9 CASSLPQWTGGKETQYF TGTGCCAGCAGCTTGCCCCAATGGACAGGGGGAAAAGAGACCCAGTACTTC
TRBJ2-4 few NA TRBV5-1 CASSLVGAKNIQYF TGCGCCAGCAGCTTGGTAGGGGCCAAAAACATTCAGTACTTC
TRBJ2-5 few TRBD2 TRBV12-3/TRBV12-4 CASSLRLAARETQYF TGTGCCAGCAGTTTGCGACTAGCGGCGAGAGAGACCCAGTACTTC
TRBJ2-7 NA NA TRBV5-1 CASSEPPTYEQYF TGCGCCAGCAGCGAACCCCCTACCTACGAGCAGTACTTC
TRBJ2-2 many TRBD2 TRBV12-3/TRBV12-4 CASSFRLGLQAGELFF TGTGCCAGCAGTTTTAGGTTGGGACTACAGGCCGGGGAGCTGTTTTTT
TRBJ1-1 many NA TRBV6-1 CASTRAASNTEAFF TGTGCCAGCACCCGGGCAGCATCAAACACTGAAGCTTTCTTT
TRBJ2-3 NA TRBD2 TRBV27 CASSFLGTSGSTDTQYF TGTGCCAGCAGTTTTTTGGGGACTAGCGGGAGCACAGATACGCAGTATTTT
TRBJ2-7 NA NA TRBV12-3/TRBV12-4 CASSPIGRALEQYF TGTGCCAGCAGTCCCATTGGCAGGGCGTTGGAGCAGTACTTC
TRBJ2-3 NA NA TRBV4-1 CASSQWMRVQENTQYF TGCGCCAGCAGTCAATGGATGAGGGTTCAGGAAAATACGCAGTATTTT
TRBJ2-7 few TRBD1 TRBV12-3/TRBV12-4 CASSLVVGTEGYEQYF TGTGCCAGCAGTTTAGTCGTGGGGACAGAAGGCTACGAGCAGTACTTC
TRBJ2-1 few TRBD2 TRBV27 CASSWGRLIAREHNEQFF TGTGCCAGCAGTTGGGGCCGATTGATCGCGCGGGAGCACAATGAGCAGTTCTTC
TRBJ2-1 few NA TRBV6-1 CASSRRGDSYNEQFF TGTGCCAGCAGTCGACGGGGAGACTCCTACAATGAGCAGTTCTTC
TRBJ2-7 few NA TRBV20-1 CSASGPGLNTYEQYF TGCAGTGCTAGTGGGCCTGGACTTAACACCTACGAGCAGTACTTC
TRBJ2-7 many TRBD1 TRBV7-9 CASSLSGQPYEQYF TGTGCCAGCAGCTTATCGGGACAGCCCTACGAGCAGTACTTC
TRBJ2-5 few TRBD2 TRBV5-4 CASSLGGEGETQYF TGTGCCAGCAGCTTGGGGGGGGAGGGGGAGACCCAGTACTTC
TRBJ2-3 once NA TRBV5-1 CASRLRPGTSKTSTDTRYF TGCGCCAGCAGACTGCGACCCGGGACTTCCAAAACTAGCACAGATACGCGGTATTTT
TRBJ1-3 few NA TRBV5-6 CASSFQLTGHTIYF TGTGCCAGCAGCTTTCAACTGACCGGTCACACCATATATTTT
TRBJ2-1 few NA TRBV4-1 CASSQPRAGYNEQFF TGCGCCAGCAGCCAGCCGCGGGCCGGGTACAATGAGCAGTTCTTC
TRBJ2-7 NA NA TRBV6-2/TRBV6-3 CASSSASYEQYF TGTGCCAGCAGCTCCGCCTCCTACGAGCAGTACTTC
TRBJ1-5 NA NA TRBV11-2 CASSPGGAAQPQHF TGTGCCAGCAGCCCGGGAGGGGCGGCTCAGCCCCAGCATTTT
TRBJ1-5 NA NA TRBV27 CASSLKNQPQHF TGTGCCAGCAGTCTCAAGAATCAGCCCCAGCATTTT
TRBJ1-5 NA NA TRBV5-1 CASREQSNQPQHF TGCGCCAGCAGGGAACAGAGCAATCAGCCCCAGCATTTT
TRBJ2-3 few TRBD2 TRBV18 CASSPLTSYTDTQYF TGTGCCAGCTCACCCTTGACTAGCTACACAGATACGCAGTATTTT
TRBJ1-6 few TRBD1 TRBV27 CASSLYSTGTSPLHF TGTGCCAGCAGTTTATACTCGACAGGGACTTCACCCCTCCACTTT
TRBJ2-3 few TRBD2 TRBV7-8 CASSFKGLAGVGTDTQYF TGTGCCAGCAGCTTCAAGGGACTAGCGGGAGTAGGCACAGATACGCAGTATTTT
TRBJ1-4 many TRBD1 TRBV24-1 CATSDSGTGHEKLFF TGTGCCACCAGTGATTCCGGGACAGGTCATGAAAAACTGTTTTTT
TRBJ1-6 many NA TRBV7-2 CASSRLNSPLHF TGTGCCAGCAGCCGCTTGAATTCACCCCTCCACTTT
TRBJ1-5 many NA TRBV6-5 CASSYSGEDQPQHF TGTGCCAGCAGTTATTCGGGGGAGGATCAGCCCCAGCATTTT
TRBJ2-2 few NA TRBV12-3/TRBV12-4 CASSLAGLARLVNTGELFF TGTGCCAGCAGTTTAGCGGGCCTAGCGCGTCTAGTTAACACCGGGGAGCTGTTTTTT